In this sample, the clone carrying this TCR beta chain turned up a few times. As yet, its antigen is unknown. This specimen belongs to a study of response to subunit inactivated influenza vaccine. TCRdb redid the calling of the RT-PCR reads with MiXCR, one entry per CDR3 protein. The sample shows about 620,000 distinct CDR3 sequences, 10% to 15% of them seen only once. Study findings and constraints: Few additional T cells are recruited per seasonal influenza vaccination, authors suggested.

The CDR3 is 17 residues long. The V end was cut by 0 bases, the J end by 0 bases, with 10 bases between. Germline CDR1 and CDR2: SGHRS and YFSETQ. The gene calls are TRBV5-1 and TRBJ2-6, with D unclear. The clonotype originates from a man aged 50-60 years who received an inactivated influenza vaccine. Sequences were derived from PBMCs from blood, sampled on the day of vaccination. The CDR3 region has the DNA TGCGCCAGCAGCTTGGTTGGGGAAGGCTCTGGGGCCAACGTCCTGACTTTC. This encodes CASSLVGEGSGANVLTF.